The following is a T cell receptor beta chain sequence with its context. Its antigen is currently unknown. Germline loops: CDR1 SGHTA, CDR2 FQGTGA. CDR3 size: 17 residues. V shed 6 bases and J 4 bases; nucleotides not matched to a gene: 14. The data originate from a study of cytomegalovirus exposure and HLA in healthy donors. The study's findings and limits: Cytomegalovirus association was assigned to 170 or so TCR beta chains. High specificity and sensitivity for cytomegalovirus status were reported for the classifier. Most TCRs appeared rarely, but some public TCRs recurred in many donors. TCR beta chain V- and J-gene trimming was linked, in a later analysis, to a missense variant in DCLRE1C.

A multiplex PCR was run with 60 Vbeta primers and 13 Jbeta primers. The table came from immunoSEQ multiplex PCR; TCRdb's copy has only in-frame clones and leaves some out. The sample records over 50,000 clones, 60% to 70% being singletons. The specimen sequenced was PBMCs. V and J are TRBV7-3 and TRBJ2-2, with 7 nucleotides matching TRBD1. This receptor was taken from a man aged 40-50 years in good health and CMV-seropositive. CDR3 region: CASSPLVGTDITGELFF. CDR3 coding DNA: TGTGCCAGCAGTCCGTTGGTGGGGACAGACATCACCGGGGAGCTGTTTTTT.